Below are 5 T cell receptor beta chains sequenced from a single sample in a study of CD8 T cells in ankylosing spondylitis. Their antigen targets remain unknown. TCRdb redid the calling of the 5' RACE reads with MiXCR, one entry per CDR3 protein. The sample holds roughly 350,000 distinct CDR3 sequences, 6.5% to 10% seen once. Notes on the study in general: Characteristic of ankylosing spondylitis blood, it appeared, was a TCR beta motif comprising several highly homologous variants.

Sample: blood, either unsorted or a sorted T cell fraction (not recorded which). The receptors come from a male donor with ankylosing spondylitis.

This sequence joins TRBV20-1 and TRBJ2-3; D gene ambiguous. V was cut by 6 bases and J by 4 bases, with 11 bases left in between. Germline CDR1 and CDR2: DFQATT and SNEGSKA (reference sequence). The CDR3 has 12 amino acids. CDR3 sequence: CSARASPDTQYF. The CDR3 DNA follows: TGCAGTGCCCGCGCCAGTCCAGATACGCAGTATTTT.

This clonotype has just a few counts. CDR3 sequence: CASSPFEGNEQYF. The CDR3 DNA reads TGTGCCAGCAGCCCCTTTGAGGGGAACGAGCAGTACTTC. The J gene is TRBJ2-7, the V gene TRBV7-3; D assignment may be TRBD1 or TRBD2 (5 bases each). The CDR3 runs to 13 residues. The germline V and J ends were trimmed by 5 bases and 5 bases, with 13 bases remaining between them. Germline V gene sequence: CDR1 SGHTA, CDR2 FQGTGA.

The chain has TRBV7-2 and TRBJ2-2; D is unclear. The CDR3 is 15 residues long. The V gene lost 4 bases and the J gene lost 4 bases, with 13 bases spanning the gap. Germline V gives CDR1 SGHTA, CDR2 FQGNSA. CDR3 protein: CASSSRPVPTGELFF. The CDR3 nucleotides read TGTGCCAGCAGCTCCCGGCCGGTCCCCACCGGGGAGCTGTTTTTT.

The sample holds a few counts of this clonotype. The rearrangement links TRBV28 to TRBJ2-1; the D gene is possibly TRBD2 (5 bases). This CDR3 region has 14 residues. Deletions cut 7 bases from V and 6 bases from J, with 16 bases between. Per germline, CDR1 MDHEN and CDR2 SYDVKM. The CDR3 spells CASTGVARVNEQFF. DNA for the CDR3: TGTGCCAGCACTGGGGTCGCGCGGGTCAATGAGCAGTTCTTC.

This clonotype is deemed large (0.1 to 1%). The rearrangement joins TRBV20-1 to TRBJ2-1; TRBD1 agrees at 8 bases. The CDR3 consists of 14 residues. J was trimmed by 7 bases and V by 0 bases; bases with no gene match: 5. CDR1 DFQATT and CDR2 SNEGSKA come from the germline V gene (reference sequence). The DNA for the CDR3 is TGCAGTGCTAGAGATTGGACAGGGTTAAATGAGCAGTTCTTC. Residues: CSARDWTGLNEQFF.